This T cell receptor beta chain was captured by sequencing in a study of regulatory T cells in long-lasting Graves disease (dated by TCRdb to about 2021). Context from the whole study: In the newly diagnosed Graves' disease group, patients had been taking antithyroid drugs for less than 3 months. A total of roughly 35 samples were covered by TCR sequencing, comprising 13 persistent and around 20 newly diagnosed Graves' disease patients. This study used TCR sequencing and RNA sequencing of peripheral blood to compare persistent Graves' disease patients against newly diagnosed Graves' disease patients. The study was conducted in China and was registered as a clinical trial.

The time point label here, explained by the study, means: newly diagnosed GD, antithyroid drugs for less than 3 months. For both TCR sequencing and RNA sequencing, RNA was extracted from PBMCs in TRIzol. Graves' disease was diagnosed according to American Thyroid Association guidelines. Recruitment of patients was carried out at an endocrinology department in Xi'an, China. From each patient, around 9 milliliters of peripheral blood was collected into an EDTA anticoagulant tube. Ficoll Paque Plus density gradient separation was used to isolate PBMCs, and no additional T cell sorting was done. An Agilent 2100 Bioanalyzer and agarose gel were used to check RNA quality, while a NanoDrop 2000 measured RNA concentration. The investigation overall reported the following: A larger number of public clonotypes was shared among persistent patients (around 2,700) than among newly diagnosed patients (more than 850). Because the primary lesion, thyroid tissue, could not be accessed, the study looked at peripheral blood alone. TRBV28, TRBJ1-2 and TRBJ2-5 were preferentially used in persistent disease, while TRBV20-1 and TRBJ2-1 were favored in newly diagnosed disease. The small sample size was acknowledged by the authors as a limitation that may reduce accuracy. Lower TCR Shannon entropy and fewer highly expanded clones were observed in persistent Graves' disease patients than in newly diagnosed patients, which suggested clonal expansion. Sequencing and analysis were restricted to the TCR beta chain.

The germline V gene yields KGHSH for CDR1 and LQKENI for CDR2. Ends trimmed: V by 6 bases, J by 0 bases; bases unmatched to a gene: 11. Reading from cysteine to phenylalanine, the CDR3 counts 16 amino acids. Here the CDR3 DNA is all that survives: 48 bases in frame from base 1. Details on this clonotype: Its recognized antigen is unknown. There are no base qualities to consult, and no much larger clone falls within one base.

Receptors were amplified or captured by multiplex PCR. The sequencer listed for this sample is Illumina HiSeq 4000. CDR3 regions were amplified by Arm-PCR with iRepertoire HTBI primers to construct TCR beta libraries. PCR products were gel purified before sequencing. Regarding the original processing steps: Gene usage analysis of CDR3 amino acid clonotypes used the roughly 62 TRBV and 14 TRBJ segments found across samples. Filtered high-quality paired reads were merged into contigs using COPE and FqMerger. Contigs were aligned with BLAST to IMGT TRBV, TRBD and TRBJ reference genes, and CDR3 was defined per IMGT. Any clonotype with a frequency above 0.1% was counted as a highly expanded clone. Shannon entropy served as the measure of repertoire diversity, while the Gini coefficient captured V-J evenness. Clonotypes shared by more than one individual were considered public. TCRdb reprocessing: public reads trimmed at Q25 with fastp, clones called with MiXCR, in-frame beta chains kept. Every entry covers one CDR3 protein and lists the most common genes and DNA from its rows. TCRdb assigned the V and J calls; the authors' analysis was not used. The sample data list 550,000 to 650,000 distinct CDR3 sequences, and roughly 15% of these were observed just once. The ten largest clones represent 12% of the sample.

The sample also formed part of further work on T cells in Graves' hyperthyroidism and ophthalmopathy. As the second study states: Stable Graves' hyperthyroidism was defined as no progression to ophthalmopathy during 18 months of follow-up. The hyperthyroidism patients were between 18 and 65 years old and newly diagnosed, with a disease duration of less than 2 months. Exclusion was applied to patients with uncontrolled infections, other autoimmune diseases, pregnancy or lactation. Diagnoses were established on the basis of clinical symptoms, serum thyroxine and TRAb, thyroid ultrasound, and orbital computed tomography. For the first round of RT-PCR on the TCR CDR3, the HTBI primer set was used together with the Qiagen OneStep RT-PCR kit. Blood samples also contained most of the expanded thyroid clonotypes (frequency above 0.001), which suggests that blood repertoires may reflect thyroid immune responses. In cross-validation, a model built on a 13 V-J signature told ophthalmopathy apart from stable hyperthyroidism with 87.88% sensitivity and approximately 81% specificity, and in testing the same model reached 80%/75%. During validation, the model predicted progression to ophthalmopathy a median of approximately 7 months ahead of onset, with around 71% sensitivity and about 75% specificity. To identify TCR V-J signatures that set the groups apart, the researchers used a discovery cohort of more than 95 patients, made up of 40 to 45 with Graves' ophthalmopathy and 57 with stable Graves' hyperthyroidism. An independent validation cohort of around 19 hyperthyroidism patients and approximately 17 patients who later progressed to ophthalmopathy tested prospective prediction of ophthalmopathy. The 100 or so discovery patients were randomly divided into training and test sets at a 7:3 ratio. Thyroid tissue and blood T-cell repertoires from six Graves' hyperthyroidism patients were also compared in the study. After sampling, hyperthyroidism patients received methimazole starting at 30 mg daily, and ophthalmopathy patients received high-dose intravenous methylprednisolone. A second multiplex PCR round built the libraries, followed by size selection and purification. Sequencing of the libraries was done on an Illumina HiSeq2000 using paired-end 100 bp reads. SOAPnuke was used to process the raw data, throwing out any read that contained adapters or uncalled bases, had a mean Phred below 15, or lacked an exact constant-primer or identifier match. COPE v1.2.5 was used to merge the high-quality paired reads, and each unique nucleotide sequence was defined as a clonotype. MiTCR v1.1 was used to align the clonotypes against IMGT TRBV, TRBD and TRBJ reference segments. The analysis was restricted to V-J combinations with a frequency above 0.0001, which together covered just over 99% of the repertoires. The TCS score was defined as the ratio of F50 (clonal expansion) to E x V (chaos), calculated using BLOSUM62-based TCRdist between CDR3 peptides within each V-J. Welch's t-statistics and random forest reduced around 520 V-J features to about 13, which were used in a naive Bayes classifier (R e1071). Sample size was not statistically predetermined, and blinding of investigators to group allocation was not performed. According to the paper, TCR Vbeta CDR3 sequencing was carried out on approximately 140 peripheral blood samples, which came from more than 40 ophthalmopathy, fewer than 80 hyperthyroidism and about 17 progressor patients.

This sample comprised peripheral blood mononuclear cells (PBMCs), obtained at new diagnosis, from a patient treated with antithyroid drugs. The chain is encoded by TRBV18 joined to TRBJ2-7, with TRBD1 matching 7 junction bases. The source of this sequence is a man between 18 and 35 years old with Graves disease. Donor details come from another sample of the same person, matched by shared clones. The nucleotide sequence reads TGTGCCAGCTCTCCCTTCAACCAGGGGGTCTCCTACGAGCAGTACTTC. Its translation is CASSPFNQGVSYEQYF.